The subject of this entry is one TCR beta chain. Its cognate antigen is unknown. Library preparation (for TCRbeta) was performed with unique molecular identifiers. MiXCR, run by TCRdb on the PCR reads, gives a single entry per CDR3 protein. The repertoire has tens of thousands of distinct CDR3 sequences, less than 55% of them found once; the top ten carry approximately 98%. The source of the sample is a study of T-cell reconstitution after alpha-beta-depleted transplantation in children. Study-wide results and caveats: A year post-transplant, T-cell counts and diversity derived mostly from newly produced T cells. It was surviving recipient T cells and thymic progenitors that gave some patients high TCRbeta diversity at day 60. Several hundred graft clones that had expanded were reportedly the source of alpha-beta T cells about two months after transplant.

CDR3 length equals 11 residues. Germline V CDR1 and CDR2: DFQATT, SNEGSKA (reference sequence). V was shortened by 7 bases and J by 12 bases, with 18 bases between the two germline ends. The receptor's source is a male patient younger than 18 who had a stem cell transplant for acute lymphoblastic leukemia, so the T cells may come from the graft donor. The rearrangement links TRBV20-1 to TRBJ1-1; no firm D call. Sequenced material: PBMCs, mostly from graft donor cells, taken 360 days after TCRalphabeta/CD19-depleted stem cell transplant. The CDR3, as DNA: TGCAGTGTGCCTTTATCCCGAGACCCTTTCTTT. As protein: CSVPLSRDPFF.